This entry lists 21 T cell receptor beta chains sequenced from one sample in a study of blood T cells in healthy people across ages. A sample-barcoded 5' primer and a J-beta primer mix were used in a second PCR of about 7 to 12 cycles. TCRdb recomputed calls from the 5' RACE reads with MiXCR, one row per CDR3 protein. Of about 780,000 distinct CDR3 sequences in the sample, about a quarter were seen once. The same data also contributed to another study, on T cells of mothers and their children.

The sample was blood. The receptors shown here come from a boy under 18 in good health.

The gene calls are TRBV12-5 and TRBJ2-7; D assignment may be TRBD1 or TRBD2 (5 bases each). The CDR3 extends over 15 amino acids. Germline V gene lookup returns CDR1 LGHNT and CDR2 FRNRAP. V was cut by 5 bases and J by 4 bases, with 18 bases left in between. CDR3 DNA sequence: TGTGCTAGTGGTCCCGATGGGACCCTATATTACGAGCAGTACTTC. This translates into CASGPDGTLYYEQYF.

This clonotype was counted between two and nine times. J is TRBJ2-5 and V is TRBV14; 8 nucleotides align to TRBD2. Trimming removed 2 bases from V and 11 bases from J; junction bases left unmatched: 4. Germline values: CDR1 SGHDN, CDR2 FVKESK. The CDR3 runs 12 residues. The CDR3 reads CASSQWGGGQYF. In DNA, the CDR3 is TGTGCCAGCAGCCAATGGGGCGGGGGGCAGTACTTC.

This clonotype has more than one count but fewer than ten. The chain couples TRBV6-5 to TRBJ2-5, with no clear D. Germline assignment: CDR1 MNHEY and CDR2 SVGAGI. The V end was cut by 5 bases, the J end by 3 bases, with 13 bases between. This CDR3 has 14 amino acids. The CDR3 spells CASSRRPREETQYF. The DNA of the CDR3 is TGTGCCAGCAGTCGACGCCCACGAGAAGAGACCCAGTACTTC.

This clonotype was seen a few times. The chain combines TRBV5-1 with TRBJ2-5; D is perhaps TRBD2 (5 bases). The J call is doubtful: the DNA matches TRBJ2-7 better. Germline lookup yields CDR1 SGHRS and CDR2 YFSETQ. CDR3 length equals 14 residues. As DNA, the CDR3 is TGCGCCAGCAGCTTTGGGGAGCAATCCTACGAGCAGTACTTC. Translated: CASSFGEQSYEQYF.

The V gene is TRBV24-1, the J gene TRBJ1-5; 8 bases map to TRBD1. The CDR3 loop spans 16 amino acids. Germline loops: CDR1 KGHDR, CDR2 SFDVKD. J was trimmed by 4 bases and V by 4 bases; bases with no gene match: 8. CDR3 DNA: TGTGCCACCAGTGACCCCGGACAGGGAGGGAATCAGCCCCAGCATTTT. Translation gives CATSDPGQGGNQPQHF.

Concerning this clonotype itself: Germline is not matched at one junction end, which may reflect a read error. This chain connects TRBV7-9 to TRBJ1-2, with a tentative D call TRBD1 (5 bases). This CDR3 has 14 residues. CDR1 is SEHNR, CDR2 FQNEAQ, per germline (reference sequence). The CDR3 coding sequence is TGTGCCAGCAGCCTAGCTATTGGACAACATGGCTACACCTTC. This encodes CASSLAIGQHGYTF.

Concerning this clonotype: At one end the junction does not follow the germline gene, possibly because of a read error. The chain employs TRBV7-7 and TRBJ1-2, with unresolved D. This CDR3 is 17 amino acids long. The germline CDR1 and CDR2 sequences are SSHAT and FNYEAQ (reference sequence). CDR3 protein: CASSFGKVRIQDYDYTF. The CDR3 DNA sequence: TGTGCCAGCAGCTTTGGGAAGGTTAGAATTCAAGACTATGACTACACCTTC. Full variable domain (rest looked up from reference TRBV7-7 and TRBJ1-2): GAGVSQSPRYKVTKRGQDVTLRCDPISSHATLYWYQQALGQGPEFLTYFNYEAQPDKSGLPSDRFSAERPEGSISTLTIQRTEQRDSAMYRCASSFGKVRIQDYDYTFGSGTRLTVV.

CDR3: CASSPRLASGDTQYF. CDR3 DNA: TGTGCCAGCAGCCCAAGACTAGCGTCCGGAGATACGCAGTATTTT. The chain is built from TRBV3-1 and TRBJ2-3; TRBD2 matches at 8 bases. J lost 5 bases, V lost 4 bases, and 8 bases had no gene match. The germline CDR1 and CDR2 sequences are LGHDT and YNNKEL (reference sequence). The length of the CDR3 is 15 residues.

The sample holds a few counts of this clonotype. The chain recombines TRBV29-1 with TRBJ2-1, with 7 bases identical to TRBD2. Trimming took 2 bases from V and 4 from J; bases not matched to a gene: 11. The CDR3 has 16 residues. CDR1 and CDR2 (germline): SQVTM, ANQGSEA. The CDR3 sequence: CSVERLGGGVYNEQFF. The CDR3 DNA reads TGCAGCGTTGAACGGTTGGGCGGGGGAGTGTACAATGAGCAGTTCTTC.

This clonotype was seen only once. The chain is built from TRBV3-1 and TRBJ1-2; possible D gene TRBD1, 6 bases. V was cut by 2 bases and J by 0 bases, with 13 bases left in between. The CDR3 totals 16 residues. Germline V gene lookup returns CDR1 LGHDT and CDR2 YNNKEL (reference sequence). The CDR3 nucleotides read TGTGCCAGCAGCCAACGTGACAGGCCACCTAACTATGGCTACACCTTC. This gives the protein CASSQRDRPPNYGYTF.

CDR3 sequence (DNA): TGTGCCAGCAGCCAGCGGACAGCCTATGGCTACACCTTC. It codes for CASSQRTAYGYTF. The chain is built from TRBV14 and TRBJ1-2; D possibly corresponds to TRBD1 (6 bases). V lost 3 bases and J 4 bases, leaving 9 bases between the germline ends. The CDR3 totals 13 residues. The V gene's germline CDR1 is SGHDN and CDR2 FVKESK.

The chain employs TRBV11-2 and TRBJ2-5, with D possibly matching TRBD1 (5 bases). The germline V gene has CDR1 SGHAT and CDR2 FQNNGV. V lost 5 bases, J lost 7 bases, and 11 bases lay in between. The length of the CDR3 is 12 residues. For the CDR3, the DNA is TGTGCCAGCAGCCCAGGGCTCCCGACCCAGTACTTC. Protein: CASSPGLPTQYF.

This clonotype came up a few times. The CDR3, as DNA: TGTGCCAGCAGAGAGGGGGGGGGCAGCAATGAGCAGTTCTTC. This sequence encodes CASREGGGSNEQFF. This rearrangement joins TRBV12-3 or TRBV12-4 to TRBJ2-1, with a possible D match to TRBD2 (7 bases). V lost 6 bases to trimming and J lost 6 bases, with 15 bases between them. The CDR3 runs to 14 residues.

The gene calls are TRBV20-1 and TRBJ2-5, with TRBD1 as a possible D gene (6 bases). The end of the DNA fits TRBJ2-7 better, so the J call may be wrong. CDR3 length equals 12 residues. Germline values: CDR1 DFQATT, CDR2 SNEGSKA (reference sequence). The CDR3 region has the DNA TGCAGTGCTACGGACAGATCCTACGAGCAGTACTTC. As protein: CSATDRSYEQYF.

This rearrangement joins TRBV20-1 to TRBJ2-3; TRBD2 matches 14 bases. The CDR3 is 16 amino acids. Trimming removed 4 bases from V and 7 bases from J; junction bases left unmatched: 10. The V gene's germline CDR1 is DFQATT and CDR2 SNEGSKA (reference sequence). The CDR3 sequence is CSAKRAGTSGGNTQYF. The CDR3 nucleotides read TGCAGTGCTAAGAGGGCCGGGACTAGCGGGGGAAATACGCAGTATTTT.

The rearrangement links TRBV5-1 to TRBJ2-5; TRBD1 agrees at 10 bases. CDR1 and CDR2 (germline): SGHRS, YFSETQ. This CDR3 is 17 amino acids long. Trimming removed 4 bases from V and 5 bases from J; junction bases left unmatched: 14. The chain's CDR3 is CASSIPTGGLGVETQYF. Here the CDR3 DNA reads TGCGCCAGCAGCATTCCGACAGGGGGCTTGGGTGTGGAGACCCAGTACTTC.

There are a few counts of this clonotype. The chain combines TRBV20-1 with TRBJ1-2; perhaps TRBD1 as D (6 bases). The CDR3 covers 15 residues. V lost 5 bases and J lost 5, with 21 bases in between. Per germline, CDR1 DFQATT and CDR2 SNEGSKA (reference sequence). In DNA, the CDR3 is TGCAGTGCTGTACTACAGGGCGGGGGTTCGTATGGCTACACCTTC. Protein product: CSAVLQGGGSYGYTF.

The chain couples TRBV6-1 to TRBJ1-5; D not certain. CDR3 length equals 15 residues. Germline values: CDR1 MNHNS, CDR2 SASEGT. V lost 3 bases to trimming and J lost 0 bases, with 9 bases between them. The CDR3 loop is CASSDSYYSNQPQHF. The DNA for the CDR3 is TGTGCCAGCAGTGACAGCTACTATAGCAATCAGCCCCAGCATTTT.

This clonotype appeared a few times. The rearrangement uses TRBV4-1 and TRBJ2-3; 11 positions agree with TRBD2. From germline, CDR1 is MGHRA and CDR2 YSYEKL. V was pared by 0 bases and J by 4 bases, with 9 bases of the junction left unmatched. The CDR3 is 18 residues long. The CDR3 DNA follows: TGCGCCAGCAGCCAAGAAGGTCGTCCGGGACTAGCGGCAGATACGCAGTATTTT. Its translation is CASSQEGRPGLAADTQYF.

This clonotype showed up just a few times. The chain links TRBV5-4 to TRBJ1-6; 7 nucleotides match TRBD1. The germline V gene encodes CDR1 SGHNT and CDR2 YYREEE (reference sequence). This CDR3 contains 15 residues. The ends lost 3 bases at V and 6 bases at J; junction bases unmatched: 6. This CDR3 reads CASSSSGQPNSPLHF. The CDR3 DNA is TGTGCCAGCAGCTCGTCGGGACAGCCTAATTCACCCCTCCACTTT.

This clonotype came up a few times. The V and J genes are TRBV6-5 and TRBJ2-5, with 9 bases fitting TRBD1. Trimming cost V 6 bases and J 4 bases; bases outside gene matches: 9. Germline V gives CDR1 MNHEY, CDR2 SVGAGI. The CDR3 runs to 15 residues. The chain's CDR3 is CASSYGTGKGETQYF. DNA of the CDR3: TGTGCCAGCAGCTACGGGACAGGGAAGGGAGAGACCCAGTACTTC.